This T cell receptor beta chain was observed in a study of T cells after yellow fever vaccination. Findings and caveats of the study: Weaker overall, the secondary response nonetheless peaked faster (day 5 versus 15).

5'RACE template switching added a universal primer site and UMIs to TCR cDNA. TCRdb recomputed calls from the 5' RACE reads with MiXCR, one row per CDR3 protein. The data contain 250,000 to 300,000 distinct CDR3 sequences, 5.2% of them singletons. The CDR3 runs to 15 residues. V lost 1 base and J 7 bases, leaving 14 bases between the germline ends. CDR1 is SGHKS, CDR2 YYEKEE, per germline (reference sequence). Points on this clonotype: Its antigen remains unknown.

The rearrangement joins TRBV5-5 to TRBJ2-2, with a possible D match to TRBD2 (7 bases). Sequencing was performed on CD4+ T cells sorted from PBMCs, taken on the day of the yellow fever booster vaccination. The receptor was derived from a man aged 18-30 years who received the YFV17D yellow fever vaccine. In DNA, the CDR3 is TGTGCCAGCAGCTTGCAGGGGAGGGACATCGGGGAGCTGTTTTTT. Amino acid sequence: CASSLQGRDIGELFF.